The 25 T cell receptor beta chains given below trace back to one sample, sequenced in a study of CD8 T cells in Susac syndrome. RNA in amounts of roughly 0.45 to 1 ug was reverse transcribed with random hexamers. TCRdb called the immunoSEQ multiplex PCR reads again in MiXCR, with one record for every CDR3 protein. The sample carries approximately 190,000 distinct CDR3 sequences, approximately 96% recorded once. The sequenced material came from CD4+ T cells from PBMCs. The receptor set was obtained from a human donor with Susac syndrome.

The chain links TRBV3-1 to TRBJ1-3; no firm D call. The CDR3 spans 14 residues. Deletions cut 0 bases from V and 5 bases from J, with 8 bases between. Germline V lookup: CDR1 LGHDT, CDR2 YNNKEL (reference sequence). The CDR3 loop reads CASSQESRRNTIYF. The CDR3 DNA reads TGTGCCAGCAGCCAAGAAAGCAGGCGAAACACCATATATTTT.

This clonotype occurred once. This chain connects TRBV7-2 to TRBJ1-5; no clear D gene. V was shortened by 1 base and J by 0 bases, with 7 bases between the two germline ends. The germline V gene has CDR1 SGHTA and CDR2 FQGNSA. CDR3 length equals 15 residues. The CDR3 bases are TGTGCCAGCAGCTTAGAGGAGGGTAGCAATCAGCCCCAGCATTTT. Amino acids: CASSLEEGSNQPQHF.

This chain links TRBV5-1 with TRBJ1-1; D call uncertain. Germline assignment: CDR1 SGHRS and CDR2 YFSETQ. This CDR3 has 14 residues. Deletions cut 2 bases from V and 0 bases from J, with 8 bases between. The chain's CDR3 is CASSLKAMNTEAFF. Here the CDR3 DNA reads TGCGCCAGCAGCTTAAAAGCCATGAACACTGAAGCTTTCTTT.

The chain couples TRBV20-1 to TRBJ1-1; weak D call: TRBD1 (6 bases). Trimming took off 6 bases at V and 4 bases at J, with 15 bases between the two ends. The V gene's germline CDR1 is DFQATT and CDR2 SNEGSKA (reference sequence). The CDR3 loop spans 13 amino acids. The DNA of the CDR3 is TGCAGTGCCAGGGGAGTAGTGGGCACTGAAGCTTTCTTT. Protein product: CSARGVVGTEAFF.

The CDR3 loop reads CASSLLVTTNYGYTF. DNA of the CDR3: TGTGCCAGCAGCTTGTTAGTGACAACTAACTATGGCTACACCTTC. V usage is TRBV5-6 and J usage is TRBJ1-2; D gene uncertain. V lost 1 base, J lost 0 bases, and 10 bases lay in between. The CDR3 covers 15 residues. Looked up from germline, CDR1 is SGHDT and CDR2 is YYEEEE.

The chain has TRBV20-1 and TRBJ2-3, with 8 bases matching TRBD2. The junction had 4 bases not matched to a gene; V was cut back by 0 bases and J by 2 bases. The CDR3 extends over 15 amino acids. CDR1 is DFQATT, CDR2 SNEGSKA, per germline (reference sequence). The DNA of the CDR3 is TGCAGTGCTAGAGACGTAGCGGGGATCACAGATACGCAGTATTTT. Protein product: CSARDVAGITDTQYF.

CDR3 in amino acids: CASSRGALMGETQYF. The CDR3 DNA reads TGTGCCAGCAGCCGTGGGGCTCTTATGGGAGAGACCCAGTACTTC. The V gene is TRBV2, the J gene TRBJ2-5; D possibly corresponds to TRBD1 (5 bases). Germline V gene sequence: CDR1 SNHLY, CDR2 FYNNEI. V was shortened by 6 bases and J by 4 bases, with 18 bases between the two germline ends. This CDR3 comprises 15 residues.

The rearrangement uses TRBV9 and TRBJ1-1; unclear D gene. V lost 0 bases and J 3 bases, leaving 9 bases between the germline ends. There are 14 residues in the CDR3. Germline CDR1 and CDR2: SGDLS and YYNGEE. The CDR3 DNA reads TGTGCCAGCAGCGTAGCCCCCCGGGACACTGAAGCTTTCTTT. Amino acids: CASSVAPRDTEAFF.

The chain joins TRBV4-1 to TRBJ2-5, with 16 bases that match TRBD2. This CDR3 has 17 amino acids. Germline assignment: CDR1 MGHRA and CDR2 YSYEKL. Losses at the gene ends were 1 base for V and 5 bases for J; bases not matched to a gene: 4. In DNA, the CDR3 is TGCGCCAGCAGCCAAGTTGGGACTAGCGGGGGGGTGGAGACCCAGTACTTC. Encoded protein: CASSQVGTSGGVETQYF.

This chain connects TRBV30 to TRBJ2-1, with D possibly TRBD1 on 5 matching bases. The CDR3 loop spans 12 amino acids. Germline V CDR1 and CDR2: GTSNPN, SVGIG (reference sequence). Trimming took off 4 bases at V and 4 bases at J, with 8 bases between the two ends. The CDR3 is CAWKTVYNEQFF. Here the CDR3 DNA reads TGTGCCTGGAAGACAGTATACAATGAGCAGTTCTTC.

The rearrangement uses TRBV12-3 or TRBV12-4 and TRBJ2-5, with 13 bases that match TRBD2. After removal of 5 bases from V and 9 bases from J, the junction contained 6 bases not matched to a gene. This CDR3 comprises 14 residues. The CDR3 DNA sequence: TGTGCCAGCAGTACGACTAGCGGGGGGCCCCCCCAGTACTTC. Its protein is CASSTTSGGPPQYF.

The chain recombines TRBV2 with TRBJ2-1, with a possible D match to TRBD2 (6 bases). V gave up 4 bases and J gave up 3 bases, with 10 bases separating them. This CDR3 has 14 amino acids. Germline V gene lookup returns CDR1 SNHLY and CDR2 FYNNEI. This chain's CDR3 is CASSVGTFYNEQFF. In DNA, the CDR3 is TGTGCCAGCAGTGTAGGGACTTTCTACAATGAGCAGTTCTTC.

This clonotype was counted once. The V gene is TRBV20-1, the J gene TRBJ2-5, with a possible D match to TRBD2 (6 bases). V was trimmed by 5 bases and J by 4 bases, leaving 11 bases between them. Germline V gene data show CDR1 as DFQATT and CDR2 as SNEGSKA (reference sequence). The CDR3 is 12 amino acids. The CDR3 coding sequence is TGCAGTGCTCCCGGACTACTAGAGACCCAGTACTTC. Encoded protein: CSAPGLLETQYF.

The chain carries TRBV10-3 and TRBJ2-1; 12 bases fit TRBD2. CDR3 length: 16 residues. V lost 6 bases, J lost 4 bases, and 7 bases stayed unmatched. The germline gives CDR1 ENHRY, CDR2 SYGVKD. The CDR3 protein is CAISARTSGAYNEQFF. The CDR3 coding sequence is TGTGCCATCAGCGCCCGGACTAGCGGGGCTTACAATGAGCAGTTCTTC.

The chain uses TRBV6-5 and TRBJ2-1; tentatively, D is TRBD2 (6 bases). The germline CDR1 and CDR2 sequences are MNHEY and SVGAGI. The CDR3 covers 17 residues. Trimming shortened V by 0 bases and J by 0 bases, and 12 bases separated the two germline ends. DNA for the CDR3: TGTGCCAGCAGTTACTCGGTGACTAGGAGCTCCTACAATGAGCAGTTCTTC. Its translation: CASSYSVTRSSYNEQFF.

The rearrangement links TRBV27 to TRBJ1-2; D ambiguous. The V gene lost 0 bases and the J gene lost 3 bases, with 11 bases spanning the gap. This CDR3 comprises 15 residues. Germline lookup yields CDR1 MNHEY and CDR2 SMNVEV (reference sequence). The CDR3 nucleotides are TGTGCCAGCAGTTTATCGGTGCCAGCGGACTATGGCTACACCTTC. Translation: CASSLSVPADYGYTF.

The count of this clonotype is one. CDR3 coding DNA: TGCAGTGCTAGCCTGATTGGGGGACTCAACAATGAGCAGTTCTTC. Translation: CSASLIGGLNNEQFF. J is TRBJ2-1 and V is TRBV20-1; D is possibly TRBD2 (6 bases). The CDR3 sequence is 15 residues long. Germline V lookup: CDR1 DFQATT, CDR2 SNEGSKA (reference sequence). V lost 3 bases to trimming and J lost 5 bases, with 17 bases between them.

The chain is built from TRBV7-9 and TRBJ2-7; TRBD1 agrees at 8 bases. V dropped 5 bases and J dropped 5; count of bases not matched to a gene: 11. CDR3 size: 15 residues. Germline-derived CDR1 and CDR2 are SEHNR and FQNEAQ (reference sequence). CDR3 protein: CASSTQPDRVDEQYF. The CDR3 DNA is TGTGCCAGCAGCACCCAACCGGACAGGGTAGACGAGCAGTACTTC.

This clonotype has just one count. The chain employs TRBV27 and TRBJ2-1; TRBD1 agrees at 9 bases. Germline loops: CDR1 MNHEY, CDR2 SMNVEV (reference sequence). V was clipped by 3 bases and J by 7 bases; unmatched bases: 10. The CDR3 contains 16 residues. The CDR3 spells CASSLTGTGRLNEQFF. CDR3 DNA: TGTGCCAGCAGTTTGACCGGGACAGGGCGGCTGAATGAGCAGTTCTTC.

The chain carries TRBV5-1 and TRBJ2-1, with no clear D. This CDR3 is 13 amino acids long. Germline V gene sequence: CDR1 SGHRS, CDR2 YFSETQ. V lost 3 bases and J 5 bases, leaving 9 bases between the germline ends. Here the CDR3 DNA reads TGCGCCAGCAGCTATTACACGGACAATGAGCAGTTCTTC. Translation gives CASSYYTDNEQFF. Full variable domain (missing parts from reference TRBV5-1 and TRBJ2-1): KAGVTQTPRYLIKTRGQQVTLSCSPISGHRSVSWYQQTPGQGLQFLFEYFSETQRNKGNFPGRFSGRQFSNSRSEMNVSTLELGDSALYLCASSYYTDNEQFFGPGTRLTVL.

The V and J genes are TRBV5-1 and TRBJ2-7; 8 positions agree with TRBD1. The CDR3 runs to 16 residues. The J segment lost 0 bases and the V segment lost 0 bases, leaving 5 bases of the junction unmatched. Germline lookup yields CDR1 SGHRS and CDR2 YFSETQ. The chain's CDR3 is CASSLAGQGNSYEQYF. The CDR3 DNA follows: TGCGCCAGCAGCTTGGCTGGACAGGGTAACTCCTACGAGCAGTACTTC.

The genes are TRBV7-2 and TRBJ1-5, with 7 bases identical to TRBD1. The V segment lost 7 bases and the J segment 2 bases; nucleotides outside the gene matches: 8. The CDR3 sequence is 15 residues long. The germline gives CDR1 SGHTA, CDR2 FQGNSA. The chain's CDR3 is CASTRQGFGNQPQHF. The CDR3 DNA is TGTGCCAGCACCAGACAGGGTTTTGGCAATCAGCCCCAGCATTTT.

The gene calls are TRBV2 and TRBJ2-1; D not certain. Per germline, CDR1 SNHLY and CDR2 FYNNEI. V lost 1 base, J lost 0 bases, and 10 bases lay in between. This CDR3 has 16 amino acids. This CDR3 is CASSEGHLGSYNEQFF. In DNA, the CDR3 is TGTGCCAGCAGTGAAGGGCACTTAGGCTCCTACAATGAGCAGTTCTTC.

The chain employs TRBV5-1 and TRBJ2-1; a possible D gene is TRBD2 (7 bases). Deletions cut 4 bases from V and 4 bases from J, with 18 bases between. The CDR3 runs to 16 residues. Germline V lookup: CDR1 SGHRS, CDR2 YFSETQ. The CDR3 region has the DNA TGCGCCAGCAGCCCTCGGGCGGGGGCGGGGTACAATGAGCAGTTCTTC. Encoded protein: CASSPRAGAGYNEQFF.

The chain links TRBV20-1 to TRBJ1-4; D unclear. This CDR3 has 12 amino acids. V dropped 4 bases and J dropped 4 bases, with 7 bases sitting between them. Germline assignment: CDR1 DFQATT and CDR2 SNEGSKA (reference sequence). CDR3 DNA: TGCAGTGCTAACGTGGGTAATGAAAAACTGTTTTTT. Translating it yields CSANVGNEKLFF.